These 5 T cell receptor beta chains share one sample of origin, sequenced in a study of blood T cells in healthy people across ages. The second PCR ran roughly 6 to 11 cycles with a sample-barcoded 5' primer and J-beta primers. TCRdb fed the 5' RACE reads into MiXCR, producing one record per CDR3 protein. The sample yields around 800,000 distinct CDR3 sequences, 50% to 65% seen once. Source material: blood. These receptors all stem from an elderly man in good health.

This clonotype was seen only a few times. The rearrangement joins TRBV5-1 to TRBJ1-6; D not resolved. This CDR3 spans 14 amino acids. Germline CDR1 and CDR2: SGHRS and YFSETQ. Trimming cost V 0 bases and J 9 bases, with 10 bases left between them. The CDR3 sequence: CASSLDSKSSPLHF. Here the CDR3 DNA reads TGCGCCAGCAGCTTGGATTCAAAGAGTTCACCCCTCCACTTT.

The chain's CDR3 is CATSRVPGGKGETQYF. The CDR3 nucleotides read TGTGCCACCAGCAGAGTCCCGGGCGGGAAGGGTGAGACCCAGTACTTC. V usage is TRBV15 and J usage is TRBJ2-5, with D possibly TRBD2 on 6 matching bases. The germline V gene encodes CDR1 LNHNV and CDR2 YYDKDF (reference sequence). There are 16 residues in the CDR3. V was clipped by 1 base and J by 5 bases, with 17 bases between them.

The chain couples TRBV7-9 to TRBJ2-6; D gene unclear. Trimming took 4 bases from V and 4 from J, leaving 17 bases between them. Looked up from germline, CDR1 is SEHNR and CDR2 is FQNEAQ (reference sequence). This CDR3 has 17 amino acids. The CDR3: CASSWTRFRPGANVLTF. Here the CDR3 DNA reads TGTGCCAGCAGCTGGACGCGGTTCCGACCCGGGGCCAACGTCCTGACTTTC.

The gene calls are TRBV25-1 and TRBJ2-6; 7 positions match TRBD2. The CDR3 is made up of 18 amino acids. Unmatched junction bases numbered 5, after V lost 0 bases and J lost 0 bases. CDR1 is MGHDK, CDR2 SYGVNS, per germline. In nucleotides, the CDR3 is TGTGCCAGCAGTGAATATAGCGGGCCGCGCTCTGGGGCCAACGTCCTGACTTTC. Translated, it gives CASSEYSGPRSGANVLTF.

In its sample, this clonotype was seen a few times. This sequence joins TRBV27 and TRBJ2-1, with D possibly being TRBD1 (5 bases). V lost 2 bases, J lost 1 base, and 9 bases lay in between. The germline CDR1 and CDR2 sequences are MNHEY and SMNVEV (reference sequence). The CDR3 contains 15 residues. CDR3 DNA sequence: TGTGCCAGCAGTTTAAGACAGTCATCCTACAATGAGCAGTTCTTC. It is translated as CASSLRQSSYNEQFF.